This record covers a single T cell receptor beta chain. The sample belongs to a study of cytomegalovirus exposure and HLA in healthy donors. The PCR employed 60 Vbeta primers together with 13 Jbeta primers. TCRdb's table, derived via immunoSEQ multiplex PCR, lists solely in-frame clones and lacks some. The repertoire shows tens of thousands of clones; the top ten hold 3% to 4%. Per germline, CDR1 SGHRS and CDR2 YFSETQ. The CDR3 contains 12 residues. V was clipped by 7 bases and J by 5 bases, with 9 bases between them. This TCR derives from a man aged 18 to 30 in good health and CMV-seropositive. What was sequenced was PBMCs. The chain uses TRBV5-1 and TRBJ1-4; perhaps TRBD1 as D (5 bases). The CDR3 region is CASGPGNEKLFF. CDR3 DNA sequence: TGCGCCAGCGGCCCAGGGAATGAAAAACTGTTTTTT.